This TCR beta chain is drawn from a study of blood T cell repertoires in COVID-19. The germline gives CDR1 SQVTM, CDR2 ANQGSEA. The ends were cut back, 3 bases at V and 4 bases at J, with 15 bases in the middle. The CDR3 totals 14 residues. The authors' processing: Researchers report that nucleated cell counts were estimated from reference gene primer amplification. Data came from immunoSEQ multiplex PCR; TCRdb stores just in-frame clones and leaves some out. V and J calls and clone size are given by that table; D and trimming were obtained from the DNA. The sample lists about 270,000 clones, about 88% occurring once.

The sequence came from a man between 60 and 75 years old who had recovered from COVID-19. The chain recombines TRBV29-1 with TRBJ1-2, with TRBD1 as a possible D gene (6 bases). The sample taken for sequencing was peripheral blood. The CDR3 loop is CSVDFTGRTYGYTF. DNA of the CDR3: TGCAGCGTTGATTTTACAGGGAGAACCTATGGCTACACCTTC.